One and the same sample provided the 29 T cell receptor beta chains below, sequenced in a study of PD-L1 blockade in urothelial cancer (dated by TCRdb to about 2017). The library was generated by the immunoSEQ multiplex PCR assay. Drawn from immuneACCESS, this table holds only the in-frame rearrangements with V and J called that TCRdb kept. Clones are partly lost; checked studies trace under half to an unresolved V gene and leave the rest unexplained. The sample table shows about 110,000 clones, and approximately 85% are seen once. The ten most abundant clones make up 2.4% of the sample. The input for sequencing was PBMCs, taken around atezolizumab (anti-PD-L1) treatment. The receptor set was obtained from a man aged 50 or older with urothelial cancer.

The rearrangement uses TRBV28 and TRBJ2-2; 8 bases agree with TRBD2. V dropped 8 bases and J dropped 4; count of bases not matched to a gene: 6. The CDR3 has 14 amino acids. In germline, CDR1 is MDHEN, CDR2 SYDVKM. For the CDR3, the DNA is TGTGCCAGCGAGCTAGCGGGTAGCACCGGGGAGCTGTTTTTT. Its protein is CASELAGSTGELFF.

This clone was picked up a small number of times. The genes are TRBV5-8 and TRBJ2-1; 9 positions match TRBD2. This CDR3 comprises 15 residues. V gave up 4 bases and J gave up 2 bases; unmatched junction bases: 4. Per germline, CDR1 SGHTS and CDR2 YDEGEE. The CDR3 protein is CASSRLAGPYNEQFF. Here the CDR3 DNA reads TGTGCCAGCAGCCGGCTAGCGGGACCCTACAATGAGCAGTTCTTC.

This chain connects TRBV5-6 to TRBJ1-4; D gene uncertain. V dropped 4 bases and J dropped 4 bases, with 14 bases sitting between them. The CDR3 spans 15 residues. Germline V CDR1 and CDR2: SGHDT, YYEEEE. The CDR3 bases are TGTGCCAGCAGCCAAAAGGCCGGGAATAATGAAAAACTGTTTTTT. Its protein is CASSQKAGNNEKLFF.

V usage is TRBV18 and J usage is TRBJ2-3; a possible D gene is TRBD1 (5 bases). The CDR3 is 16 amino acids. CDR1 and CDR2 from the germline V gene are KGHSH and LQKENI. The V gene lost 1 base and the J gene lost 1 base, with 12 bases spanning the gap. The CDR3 region has the DNA TGTGCCAGCTCACCACGGGCCAGGGCGGGCACAGATACGCAGTATTTT. It specifies CASSPRARAGTDTQYF.

The rearrangement joins TRBV30 to TRBJ2-2; TRBD2 agrees at 9 bases. Unmatched junction bases numbered 8, after V lost 2 bases and J lost 4 bases. The CDR3 has 16 residues. CDR1 GTSNPN and CDR2 SVGIG come from the germline V gene (reference sequence). CDR3 in DNA: TGTGCCTGGAGTCGAGGCGGGAGGGCTGGCACCGGGGAGCTGTTTTTT. Translation gives CAWSRGGRAGTGELFF.

This clone is a singleton in its sample. CDR3 sequence reads: CASSSWTSGTTGELFF. The CDR3 DNA reads TGTGCCAGCAGTTCGTGGACTAGCGGGACGACCGGGGAGCTGTTTTTT. The chain joins TRBV27 to TRBJ2-2, with 12 positions matching TRBD2. The germline V gene encodes CDR1 MNHEY and CDR2 SMNVEV (reference sequence). The V gene end was trimmed by 4 bases and the J gene end by 5 bases; junction bases not matched to a gene: 5. The CDR3 is 16 amino acids.

This clone was seen a single time. The genes are TRBV9 and TRBJ2-1; 12 positions agree with TRBD2. The J segment lost 7 bases and the V segment lost 0 bases, leaving 2 bases of the junction unmatched. This CDR3 is 15 amino acids long. The germline V gene has CDR1 SGDLS and CDR2 YYNGEE. The CDR3: CASSVVLAGGNEQFF. As DNA, the CDR3 is TGTGCCAGCAGCGTAGTTCTAGCGGGAGGGAATGAGCAGTTCTTC.

J is TRBJ2-2 and V is TRBV29-1, with a possible D match to TRBD1 (5 bases). This CDR3 has 13 residues. The V end was cut by 4 bases, the J end by 3 bases, with 9 bases between. From germline, CDR1 is SQVTM and CDR2 ANQGSEA. This chain's CDR3 is CSVAWGDTGELFF. In DNA form, the CDR3 reads TGCAGCGTTGCCTGGGGCGACACCGGGGAGCTGTTTTTT.

This chain joins TRBV5-6 and TRBJ2-7; 11 positions agree with TRBD2. The trim removed 0 bases at V and 6 bases at J, leaving 2 bases unmatched. This CDR3 has 14 residues. CDR1 is SGHDT and CDR2 is YYEEEE in the germline V gene. CDR3 coding DNA: TGTGCCAGCAGCTTGGTAGCGGGAGGGTTCGAGCAGTACTTC. Amino acid sequence: CASSLVAGGFEQYF. The full variable domain, with the rest looked up from reference TRBV5-6 and TRBJ2-7, is DAGVTQSPTHLIKTRGQQVTLRCSPKSGHDTVSWYQQALGQGPQFIFQYYEEEERQRGNFPDRFSGHQFPNYSSELNVNALLLGDSALYLCASSLVAGGFEQYFGPGTRLTVT.

Only a few counts were recorded for this clone. CDR3 nucleotide sequence: TGCGCCAGTCGGAGGACGGGCGGGGACACTGAAGCTTTCTTT. It yields the protein CASRRTGGDTEAFF. This sequence joins TRBV5-1 and TRBJ1-1; no definite D call. Per the germline V gene, CDR1 is SGHRS and CDR2 is YFSETQ. CDR3 length: 14 amino acids. V was cut by 8 bases and J by 3 bases, with 17 bases left in between.

The rearrangement links TRBV5-1 to TRBJ2-1, with D possibly TRBD1 on 7 matching bases. Between the trimmed V and J ends, which lost 6 bases and 7 bases, there was a span of 23 bases. The CDR3 is 16 residues long. Germline V gene data show CDR1 as SGHRS and CDR2 as YFSETQ. CDR3 sequence (DNA): TGCGCCAGCACGGTAGGCGGAGGGGGCGGAGGGAATGAGCAGTTCTTC. It yields the protein CASTVGGGGGGNEQFF.

The rearrangement joins TRBV6-5 to TRBJ2-2; the match to TRBD1 covers 9 bases. V lost 7 bases to trimming and J lost 7 bases; unmatched junction nucleotides: 10. The CDR3 is made up of 15 amino acids. From germline, CDR1 is MNHEY and CDR2 SVGAGI. Here the CDR3 DNA reads TGTGCCAGCATCTCCCCGGGACAGGGCATCGGGGAGCTGTTTTTT. Its protein product is CASISPGQGIGELFF.

The chain uses TRBV5-5 and TRBJ2-2; D is possibly TRBD1 (5 bases). CDR3 length: 15 residues. Germline lookup yields CDR1 SGHKS and CDR2 YYEKEE (reference sequence). V shed 3 bases and J shed 1 base, with 10 bases lying between them. This CDR3 is CASSWGDGNTGELFF. Here the CDR3 DNA reads TGTGCCAGCAGCTGGGGCGACGGGAACACCGGGGAGCTGTTTTTT.

V gene TRBV29-1 combines with J gene TRBJ1-5; tentatively, D is TRBD1 (5 bases). CDR3 length: 13 amino acids. V shed 4 bases and J shed 2 bases, with 9 bases lying between them. Germline V gives CDR1 SQVTM, CDR2 ANQGSEA. The CDR3 is CSVATVGNQPQHF. CDR3 DNA sequence: TGCAGCGTTGCGACAGTGGGCAATCAGCCCCAGCATTTT.

J is TRBJ2-5 and V is TRBV18; no firm D call. Trimming shortened V by 0 bases and J by 2 bases, and 7 bases separated the two germline ends. The CDR3 has 14 residues. CDR1 and CDR2 (germline): KGHSH, LQKENI. CDR3 protein: CASSPPSEQETQYF. The CDR3 DNA is TGTGCCAGCTCACCACCGTCGGAGCAAGAGACCCAGTACTTC.

The chain links TRBV10-1 to TRBJ2-2; D gene ambiguous. The CDR3 length is 12 residues. Trimming left V 2 bases short and J 6 bases short, with 4 bases between. Germline V gene data show CDR1 as WNHNN and CDR2 as SYGVQD (reference sequence). The CDR3 sequence: CASSEGPGELFF. The CDR3 bases are TGCGCCAGCAGTGAGGGGCCCGGGGAGCTGTTTTTT.

This clone appeared a single time. The V gene is TRBV18, the J gene TRBJ2-3; D may be TRBD2 (6 bases). V was trimmed by 6 bases and J by 0 bases, leaving 16 bases between them. The CDR3 extends over 16 amino acids. The germline V gene encodes CDR1 KGHSH and CDR2 LQKENI. The CDR3 DNA is TGTGCCAGCTCGCCGTTCGGGGGTACTAGCACAGATACGCAGTATTTT. Translating gives CASSPFGGTSTDTQYF. The whole variable domain, filled in from reference TRBV18 and TRBJ2-3, reads NAGVMQNPRHLVRRRGQEARLRCSPMKGHSHVYWYRQLPEEGLKFMVYLQKENIIDESGMPKERFSAEFPKEGPSILRIQQVVRGDSAAYFCASSPFGGTSTDTQYFGPGTRLTVL.

The chain is built from TRBV11-2 and TRBJ2-7; tentative D call: TRBD2 (5 bases). V was clipped by 5 bases and J by 5 bases, with 19 bases between them. The CDR3 is 15 residues long. In germline, CDR1 is SGHAT, CDR2 FQNNGV. The CDR3 protein is CASSPASRGVHEQYF. CDR3 sequence (DNA): TGTGCCAGCAGCCCGGCGAGCCGGGGTGTCCACGAGCAGTACTTC.

This clone occurred a few times. One junction end does not reproduce the germline sequence, and a read error may be involved. This chain links TRBV7-7 with TRBJ1-1; weak D call: TRBD1 (5 bases). The CDR3 covers 13 residues. Germline V lookup: CDR1 SSHAT, CDR2 FNYEAQ (reference sequence). CDR3 sequence: CASSLNGGTEAFF. The CDR3 region has the DNA TGTGCTAGCAGCTTAAACGGGGGCACTGAAGCTTTCTTT.

The J gene is TRBJ2-1, the V gene TRBV18; 7 bases match TRBD2. Per germline, CDR1 KGHSH and CDR2 LQKENI. The CDR3 is 15 residues long. J lost 7 bases, V lost 0 bases, and 6 bases had no gene match. The CDR3 is CASSPPSDGRNEQFF. The CDR3 DNA reads as TGTGCCAGCTCACCACCGTCCGACGGGAGGAATGAGCAGTTCTTC.

This clone appeared once. The CDR3 here is CASSFTAGGDYGYTF. CDR3 coding DNA: TGTGCCAGCAGTTTTACCGCAGGGGGCGACTATGGCTACACCTTC. This chain links TRBV28 with TRBJ1-2, with TRBD1 identical over 8 bases. J was trimmed by 3 bases and V by 3 bases; bases with no gene match: 6. CDR3 size: 15 residues. CDR1 is MDHEN, CDR2 SYDVKM, per germline.

The genes are TRBV7-6 and TRBJ2-1; 10 nucleotides line up with TRBD1. Germline V lookup: CDR1 SGHVS, CDR2 FNYEAQ. This CDR3 spans 14 amino acids. V lost 5 bases, J lost 10 bases, and 8 bases stayed unmatched. The CDR3: CASSRDRGSGEQFF. DNA for the CDR3: TGTGCCAGCAGCCGGGACAGGGGATCGGGAGAGCAGTTCTTC.

The chain has TRBV15 and TRBJ2-2, with 7 bases aligning to TRBD1. The germline CDR1 and CDR2 sequences are LNHNV and YYDKDF (reference sequence). The CDR3 loop spans 17 amino acids. V lost 0 bases and J lost 4; bases outside the gene matches: 8. Here the CDR3 reads CATSRDRGQLGTGELFF. CDR3 nucleotide sequence: TGTGCCACCAGCAGAGATCGGGGACAGTTAGGCACCGGGGAGCTGTTTTTT.

This clone was detected only a few times. The rearrangement uses TRBV2 and TRBJ2-5, with 8 bases identical to TRBD1. The CDR3 covers 15 residues. With V trimmed by 6 bases and J by 1 base, 7 bases remained unmatched. CDR1 SNHLY and CDR2 FYNNEI come from the germline V gene. For the CDR3, the DNA is TGTGCCAGCAGCCAGGGGACAGGACTCCAAGAGACCCAGTACTTC. This translates into CASSQGTGLQETQYF.

The V gene is TRBV4-1, the J gene TRBJ2-1, with 7 bases identical to TRBD2. Losses at the gene ends were 1 base for V and 0 bases for J; bases not matched to a gene: 0. The CDR3 totals 15 residues. Germline lookup yields CDR1 MGHRA and CDR2 YSYEKL. The CDR3 sequence is CASSQGGGSYNEQFF. The CDR3 nucleotides are TGCGCCAGCAGCCAAGGCGGGGGCTCCTACAATGAGCAGTTCTTC.

The chain employs TRBV5-4 and TRBJ2-1; D may be TRBD2 (5 bases). The CDR3 sequence is 16 residues long. Trimming removed 6 bases at V and 0 bases at J, with 16 bases between. From germline, CDR1 is SGHNT and CDR2 YYREEE (reference sequence). CDR3 sequence (DNA): TGTGCCAGCACCTCCGGATCAGCGGCCTCCTACAATGAGCAGTTCTTC. It specifies CASTSGSAASYNEQFF.

The CDR3 sequence is CASSLFPGAHEQFF. The DNA of the CDR3 is TGTGCCAGCAGTTTATTCCCAGGGGCTCATGAGCAGTTCTTC. The gene calls are TRBV27 and TRBJ2-1, with D perhaps matching TRBD1 (6 bases). Germline assignment: CDR1 MNHEY and CDR2 SMNVEV (reference sequence). V was trimmed by 1 base and J by 8 bases, leaving 12 bases between them. The CDR3 spans 14 residues.

This sequence joins TRBV7-6 and TRBJ2-7; 8 nucleotides line up with TRBD1. This CDR3 is 17 amino acids long. With V trimmed by 1 base and J by 2 bases, 10 bases remained unmatched. Germline-derived CDR1 and CDR2 are SGHVS and FNYEAQ. The CDR3 sequence: CASSLGGEQGGTYEQYF. In DNA form, the CDR3 reads TGTGCCAGCAGCTTAGGAGGGGAACAGGGGGGCACCTACGAGCAGTACTTC.

The chain uses TRBV10-2 and TRBJ2-2; TRBD2 agrees at 8 bases. There are 15 residues in the CDR3. Germline V gene data show CDR1 as WSHSY and CDR2 as SAAADI. The V segment lost 7 bases and the J segment 5 bases; nucleotides outside the gene matches: 9. CDR3 nucleotide sequence: TGCGCCAGCAAGGAGGGCGGGAGGTGGACCGGGGAGCTGTTTTTT. It translates to CASKEGGRWTGELFF.